Shown below are 5 T cell receptor beta chains from a single sample sequenced in a study of T-cell memory formation after mild COVID-19. TCRdb analysed the 5' RACE reads with MiXCR anew, one entry per CDR3 protein. The sample includes 200,000 to 300,000 distinct CDR3 sequences, 15% seen only once; the top ten take 2.1%. Sample: PBMCs or a T cell subset sorted from them (not recorded which). The origin of the receptors is an adult woman who had mild COVID-19 (a few samples of this study predate the infection). Cell type and time point are not known.

The chain is built from TRBV5-1 and TRBJ1-1, with D unresolved. The CDR3 length is 12 residues. Germline V gives CDR1 SGHRS, CDR2 YFSETQ. Trimming pared 0 bases from V and 7 bases from J, leaving 7 bases between. CDR3 sequence reads: CASSLVANEAFF. CDR3 bases: TGCGCCAGCAGCTTGGTCGCAAATGAAGCTTTCTTT.

The chain carries TRBV5-1 and TRBJ2-3, with D possibly called TRBD1 or TRBD2 (5 bases each). Trimming pared 1 base from V and 4 bases from J, leaving 13 bases between. CDR1 SGHRS and CDR2 YFSETQ come from the germline V gene. This CDR3 comprises 15 residues. CDR3 bases: TGCGCCAGCAGCTTGTTAGGGACGGAGGCAGATACGCAGTATTTT. Translating gives CASSLLGTEADTQYF.

This rearrangement joins TRBV20-1 to TRBJ1-2; D unresolved. Looked up from germline, CDR1 is DFQATT and CDR2 is SNEGSKA (reference sequence). This CDR3 contains 11 residues. V lost 6 bases and J lost 4, with 9 bases in between. The CDR3 region is CSATLAYGYTF. The CDR3 DNA is TGCAGTGCCACTCTAGCCTATGGCTACACCTTC.

There are a few counts of this clonotype. This chain's CDR3 is CSVTRSRTFLETQYF. The CDR3 DNA reads TGCAGCGTTACTAGGTCCCGAACTTTTTTGGAGACCCAGTACTTC. V gene TRBV29-1 combines with J gene TRBJ2-5, with a tentative D call TRBD2 (5 bases). Germline-derived CDR1 and CDR2 are SQVTM and ANQGSEA. CDR3 size: 15 residues. Trimming removed 5 bases from V and 5 bases from J, with 21 bases in between.

The J gene is TRBJ1-3, the V gene TRBV5-1, with a tentative D call TRBD1 (6 bases). V lost 0 bases and J lost 2, with 9 bases in between. Germline V gene lookup returns CDR1 SGHRS and CDR2 YFSETQ. This CDR3 contains 15 residues. The CDR3 sequence: CASSLARTAGNTIYF. As DNA, the CDR3 is TGCGCCAGCAGCTTGGCCAGGACAGCTGGAAACACCATATATTTT.